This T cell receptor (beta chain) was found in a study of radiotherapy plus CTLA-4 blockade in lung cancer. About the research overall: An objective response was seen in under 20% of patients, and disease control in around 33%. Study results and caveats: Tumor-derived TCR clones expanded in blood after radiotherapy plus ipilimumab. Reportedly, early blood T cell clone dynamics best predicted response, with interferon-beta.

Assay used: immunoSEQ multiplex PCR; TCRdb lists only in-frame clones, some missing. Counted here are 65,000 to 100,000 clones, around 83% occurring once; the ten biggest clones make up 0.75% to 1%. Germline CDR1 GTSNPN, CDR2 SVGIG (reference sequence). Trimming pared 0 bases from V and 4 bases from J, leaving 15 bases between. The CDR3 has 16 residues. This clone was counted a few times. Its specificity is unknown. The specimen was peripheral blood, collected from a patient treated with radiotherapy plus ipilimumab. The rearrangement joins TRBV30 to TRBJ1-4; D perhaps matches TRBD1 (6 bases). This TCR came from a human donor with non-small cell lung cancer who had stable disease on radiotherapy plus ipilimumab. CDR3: CAWSVLGGVGNEKLFF. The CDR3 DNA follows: TGTGCCTGGAGTGTGCTGGGGGGCGTGGGTAATGAAAAACTGTTTTTT. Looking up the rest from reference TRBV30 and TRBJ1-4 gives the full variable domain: SQTIHQWPATLVQPVGSPLSLECTVEGTSNPNLYWYRQAAGRGLQLLFYSVGIGQISSEVPQNLSASRPQDRQFILSSKKLLLSDSGFYLCAWSVLGGVGNEKLFFGSGTQLSVL.